Listed below are T cell receptor beta chains from one sample, sequenced in a study of cytotoxic CD8 clonotypes in ibrutinib-treated CLL. Clones were read by immunoSEQ multiplex PCR, and TCRdb kept only the in-frame ones, dropping some. The sample consists of more than 8,500 clones, roughly 55% of them appearing once. The material sequenced was PBMCs, taken before ibrutinib treatment. Source of these receptors: a human donor with chronic lymphocytic leukemia. Both conserved end residues are part of each CDR3. A D gene is named only where the DNA matches it firmly. Part of the rows lack a size; the others show once, few, many or a class for expanded clones.

few,TRBJ2-7,NA,TRBV28,13,TGTGCCAGCACCCAGGCACAGGCCTACGAGCAGTACTTC,CASTQAQAYEQYF
NA,TRBJ2-2,TRBD2,TRBV6-5,15,TGTGCCAGCATCCCACTAGCGGGAGGCGCCGGGGAGCTGTTTTTT,CASIPLAGGAGELFF
few,TRBJ2-2,NA,TRBV10-2,13,TGCGCCAGCAGTGAGCGGGGCTCCGGGGAGCTGTTTTTT,CASSERGSGELFF
NA,TRBJ1-4,TRBD1,TRBV5-1,14,TGCGCCAGCAGTTATCGACAGGGGAATGAAAAACTGTTTTTT,CASSYRQGNEKLFF
few,TRBJ1-6,TRBD1,TRBV4-2,16,TGTGCCAGCAGCCAAGGAAGGCAGGGGGCAGAATCACCCCTCCACTTT,CASSQGRQGAESPLHF
few,TRBJ1-5,NA,TRBV2,13,TGTGCCACCAATATTGACGGAAATCAGCCCCAGCATTTT,CATNIDGNQPQHF
few,TRBJ2-2,NA,TRBV7-3,13,TGTGCCAGCAGCTCCAGGGGCACCGGGGAGCTGTTTTTT,CASSSRGTGELFF
NA,TRBJ1-2,NA,TRBV2,11,TGTGCCAGCAGTGAGGATGTTGGGACTCCCTTC,CASSEDVGTPF
NA,TRBJ2-6,NA,TRBV5-1,19,TGCGCCAGCAGCTTGGCTATGTTACTGCCCAGCTCTGGGGCCAACGTCCTGACTTTC,CASSLAMLLPSSGANVLTF
NA,TRBJ2-5,NA,TRBV7-9,14,TGTGCCAGCAGCTTTCCGACAGAGCAAGAGACCCAGTACTTC,CASSFPTEQETQYF
NA,TRBJ2-3,TRBD2,TRBV7-3,15,TGTGCCAGCAGCCTACTAGCGGGGGGCACAGATACGCAGTATTTT,CASSLLAGGTDTQYF
NA,TRBJ2-1,TRBD2,TRBV6-7,16,TGTGCCAGCACCTTAGCGGGGGTAATTCCCTTCAATGAGCAGTTCTTC,CASTLAGVIPFNEQFF
NA,TRBJ2-3,NA,TRBV19,17,TGTGCCAGTAGTATAGGTGGGCTTTCCCCCAGCACAGATACGCAGTATTTT,CASSIGGLSPSTDTQYF
few,TRBJ2-7,NA,TRBV4-1,15,TGCGCCAGCAGCCAACTCCCGACTGGCACCTACGAGCAGTACTTC,CASSQLPTGTYEQYF
NA,TRBJ1-5,NA,TRBV4-2,16,TGTGCCAGCAGCCAAATCGCAGGTTTGGGGGCGCAGCCCCAGCATTTT,CASSQIAGLGAQPQHF
NA,TRBJ2-7,NA,TRBV7-9,15,TGTGCCAGCAGCTTAGGAGGGAAGGGACCCTACGAGCAGTACTTC,CASSLGGKGPYEQYF
NA,TRBJ2-4,TRBD1,TRBV19,15,TGTGCCAGTACAGGGACAGCCTGGGACAAAAACATTCAGTACTTC,CASTGTAWDKNIQYF
NA,TRBJ1-2,NA,TRBV7-9,16,TGTGCCAGCAGCTCTCTCCGGGAGACTATAAATTATGGCTACACCTTC,CASSSLRETINYGYTF
NA,TRBJ1-1,TRBD1,TRBV7-9,18,TGTGCCAGCAGCCCGCGGACAGGGGACGTGTGGATGAACACTGAAGCTTTCTTT,CASSPRTGDVWMNTEAFF
few,TRBJ2-7,TRBD2,TRBV28,13,TGTGCCAGCAGGGGGGAGGGGTATAACGAGCAGTACTTC,CASRGEGYNEQYF
once,TRBJ2-5,TRBD2,TRBV5-1,13,TGCGCCAGCACCCCGTGGCGGGGGGAGACCCAGTACTTC,CASTPWRGETQYF
few,TRBJ2-7,NA,TRBV7-7,15,TGTGCTAGCAGCTTTGGGCAGGGGAGCTCCTACGAGCAGTACTTC,CASSFGQGSSYEQYF
medium-sized,TRBJ1-5,NA,TRBV6-1,13,TGTGCCGGGTATGACGGGGGCAATCAGCCCCAGCATTTT,CAGYDGGNQPQHF
NA,TRBJ1-4,TRBD1,TRBV15,16,TGTGCCACCAGCAGAGTGCGAGGGGGCGCGGATGAAAAACTGTTTTTT,CATSRVRGGADEKLFF
NA,TRBJ2-7,TRBD1,TRBV13,15,TGTGCCAGCAGCCCACCGGGACAGGGGTTCTACGAGCAGTACTTC,CASSPPGQGFYEQYF
NA,TRBJ1-3,TRBD1,TRBV7-2,15,TGTGCCAGCAGCTTCGGCAGGGGGGTTGGAAACACCATATATTTT,CASSFGRGVGNTIYF
NA,TRBJ2-5,NA,TRBV29-1,11,TGCAGCGTTGAAGATCTCAGGACCCAGTACTTC,CSVEDLRTQYF
NA,TRBJ2-2,TRBD1,TRBV18,15,TGTGCCAGCTCACCTGCGGGACAGGGTTCCGGGGAGCTGTTTTTT,CASSPAGQGSGELFF
NA,TRBJ2-1,NA,TRBV7-2,15,TGTGCCAGCAGCTTGGGGCTAGGAAAGGGGAATGAGCAGTTCTTC,CASSLGLGKGNEQFF
NA,TRBJ2-5,NA,TRBV2,17,TGTGCCAGCAGTACCGACTCTGGTTTAGGGACCCAAGAGACCCAGTACTTC,CASSTDSGLGTQETQYF
NA,TRBJ2-7,NA,TRBV9,15,TGTGCCAGCAGCGTAGGGGGCGGAGGGGTCTACGAGCAGTACTTC,CASSVGGGGVYEQYF
once,TRBJ2-7,NA,TRBV7-2,14,TGTGCCAGCAGCTCCCAGACGAGCTCCTACGAGCAGTACTTC,CASSSQTSSYEQYF
NA,TRBJ1-2,NA,TRBV5-1,15,TGCGCCAGCAGCAAGGGGGACCGCGGATGGGGTGGCTACACCTTC,CASSKGDRGWGGYTF
NA,TRBJ1-5,NA,TRBV6-5,14,TGTGCCAGCAGCAACGGGGGGTTTGGTCAGCCCCAGCATTTT,CASSNGGFGQPQHF
NA,TRBJ1-1,NA,TRBV5-1,14,TGCGCCAGCAGCCCCGGCGGATCCACCGGGTGGGCTTTCTTT,CASSPGGSTGWAFF
few,TRBJ2-3,TRBD2,TRBV2,15,TGTGCCAGCAGTGAAGCGGGACTAGGCACAGATACGCAGTATTTT,CASSEAGLGTDTQYF
few,TRBJ1-1,NA,TRBV28,14,TGTGCCAGCAGGTGGCAGGGGCGGAGTACTGAAGCTTTCTTT,CASRWQGRSTEAFF
NA,TRBJ2-7,NA,TRBV19,15,TGTGCCAGTAAGGTCTCGGGGACTCAACCCTACGAGCAGTACTTC,CASKVSGTQPYEQYF
few,TRBJ1-4,NA,TRBV6-1,14,TGTGCCAGCAGTGGCACCGGGACATTTGAAAAACTGTTTTTT,CASSGTGTFEKLFF
NA,TRBJ1-1,NA,TRBV25-1,16,TGTGCCAGCAGTGCTACGGCAGGGTCCGTCCTAGCTGAAGCTTTCTTT,CASSATAGSVLAEAFF
NA,TRBJ2-7,TRBD1,TRBV5-1,14,TGCGCCAGCAGCTTCGGGACAGGGGGTTACGAGCAGTACTTC,CASSFGTGGYEQYF
NA,TRBJ1-3,TRBD1,TRBV5-1,16,TGCGCCAGCAGCCCATTAGGGACAGGGGGTGGAAACACCATATATTTT,CASSPLGTGGGNTIYF
few,TRBJ1-5,TRBD1,TRBV7-8,15,TGTGCCAGCAGCCCACAGGGGAATAGCAATCAGCCCCAGCATTTT,CASSPQGNSNQPQHF
NA,TRBJ1-2,NA,TRBV7-9,15,TGTGCCAGCATCACCGACTCCTGGATAAACTATGGCTACACCTTC,CASITDSWINYGYTF
NA,TRBJ2-7,NA,TRBV19,14,TGTGCCAGCCAATCGGACCGGGGCTCCTACGAGCAGTACTTC,CASQSDRGSYEQYF
NA,TRBJ1-3,TRBD1,TRBV9,16,TGTGCCAGCAGCCCCCCTGGGACAGGGCCTGGAAACACCATATATTTT,CASSPPGTGPGNTIYF
NA,TRBJ2-6,NA,TRBV6-5,15,TGTGCCAGCAGTTCCAGGCACTCTGGGGCCAACGTCCTGACTTTC,CASSSRHSGANVLTF
NA,TRBJ2-5,NA,TRBV11-2,12,TGTGCCAGCAGCTCCATGCGGGAGACCCAGTACTTC,CASSSMRETQYF
few,TRBJ1-1,NA,TRBV6-5,14,TGTGCCAGCAACGTACTCAGGGGGAACACTGAAGCTTTCTTT,CASNVLRGNTEAFF
NA,TRBJ2-5,NA,TRBV9,15,TGTGCCAGCAGCCTAGACCTGGGCAAAGGACAGACCCAGTACTTC,CASSLDLGKGQTQYF
NA,TRBJ1-1,NA,TRBV7-3,9,TGTGCCCGGAACACTGAAGCTTTCTTT,CARNTEAFF
few,TRBJ2-7,NA,TRBV4-1,15,TGCGCCAGCAGCCAAGATCCGGACCCGCTATACGAGCAGTACTTC,CASSQDPDPLYEQYF
NA,TRBJ1-2,TRBD1,TRBV5-1,16,TGCGCCAGCAGCGCGAGCCCCGGACAGGGGAAGTTTGGCTACACCTTC,CASSASPGQGKFGYTF